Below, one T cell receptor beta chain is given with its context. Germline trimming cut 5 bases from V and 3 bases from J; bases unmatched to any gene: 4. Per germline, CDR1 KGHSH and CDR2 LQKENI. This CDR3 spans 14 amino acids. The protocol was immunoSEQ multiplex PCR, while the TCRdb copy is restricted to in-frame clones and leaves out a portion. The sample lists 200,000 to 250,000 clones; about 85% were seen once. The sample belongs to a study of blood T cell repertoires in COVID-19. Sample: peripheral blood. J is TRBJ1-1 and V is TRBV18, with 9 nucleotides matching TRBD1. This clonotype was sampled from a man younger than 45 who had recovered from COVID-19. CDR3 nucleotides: TGTGCCAGCTCAAGGACAGGGGAGGACACTGAAGCTTTCTTT. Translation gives CASSRTGEDTEAFF. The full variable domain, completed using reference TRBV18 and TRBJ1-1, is NAGVMQNPRHLVRRRGQEARLRCSPMKGHSHVYWYRQLPEEGLKFMVYLQKENIIDESGMPKERFSAEFPKEGPSILRIQQVVRGDSAAYFCASSRTGEDTEAFFGQGTRLTVV.